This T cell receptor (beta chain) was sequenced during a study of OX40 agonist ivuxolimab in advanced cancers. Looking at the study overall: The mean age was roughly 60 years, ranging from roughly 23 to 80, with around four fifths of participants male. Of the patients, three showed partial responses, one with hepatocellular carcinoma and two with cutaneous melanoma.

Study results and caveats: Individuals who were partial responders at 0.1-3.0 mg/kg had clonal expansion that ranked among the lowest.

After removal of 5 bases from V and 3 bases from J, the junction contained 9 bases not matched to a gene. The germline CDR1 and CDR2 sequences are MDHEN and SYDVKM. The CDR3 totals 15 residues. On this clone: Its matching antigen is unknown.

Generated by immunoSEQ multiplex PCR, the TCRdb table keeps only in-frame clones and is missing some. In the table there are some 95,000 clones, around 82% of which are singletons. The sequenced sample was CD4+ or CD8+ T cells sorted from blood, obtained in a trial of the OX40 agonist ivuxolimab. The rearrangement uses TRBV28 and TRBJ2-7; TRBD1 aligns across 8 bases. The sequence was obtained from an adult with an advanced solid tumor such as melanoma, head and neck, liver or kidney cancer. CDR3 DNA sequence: TGTGCCAGCAGTCCTGACAGGGGCTACCTCTACGAGCAGTACTTC. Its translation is CASSPDRGYLYEQYF.